The next 3 T cell receptor beta chains were all read from a single sample in a study of T cells in tuberculosis. Sequenced by immunoSEQ multiplex PCR; TCRdb stores in-frame clones only, minus some. In the table there are about 45,000 clones, 94% of which are singletons. The specimen sequenced was PBMCs. Every receptor here comes from a donor aged 5 to 30 with latent tuberculosis or without tuberculosis infection. Some clones in this sample may be carry-over from other donors' samples.

The chain recombines TRBV7-9 with TRBJ2-1; 10 bases are a match to TRBD2. Trimming at V came to 7 bases and at J to 1 base, leaving 16 bases not matched to a gene. CDR3 length: 19 amino acids. The germline V gene encodes CDR1 SEHNR and CDR2 FQNEAQ (reference sequence). The CDR3 spells CASTKGGLAGDRSYNEQFF. The CDR3, as DNA: TGTGCCAGCACCAAGGGAGGGCTAGCGGGAGATAGGTCCTACAATGAGCAGTTCTTC.

The chain has TRBV28 and TRBJ1-2; a weak D match, TRBD1 (6 bases). V was pared by 1 base and J by 7 bases, with 10 bases between. Germline V gene data show CDR1 as MDHEN and CDR2 as SYDVKM. This CDR3 contains 13 residues. The CDR3 protein is CASSLLDRFGYTF. The CDR3 DNA sequence: TGTGCCAGCAGTTTATTAGACAGGTTTGGCTACACCTTC.

As DNA, the CDR3 is TGTGCCAGCAACCCCAGCGGGAGGGTAAACAATGAGCAGTTCTTC. This encodes CASNPSGRVNNEQFF. This chain joins TRBV5-4 and TRBJ2-1; 10 nucleotides agree with TRBD2. Germline-derived CDR1 and CDR2 are SGHNT and YYREEE (reference sequence). V dropped 6 bases and J dropped 5; count of bases not matched to a gene: 8. The CDR3 runs to 15 residues.